Presented here are 21 T cell receptor beta chains from one specimen sequenced in a study of T cell clones after liver transplantation. Using immunoSEQ multiplex PCR, the repertoire was profiled, and TCRdb retains in-frame clones only, with some absent. This repertoire shows about 99,000 clones, around 83% found once; its top ten account for about 1%. Sample: CD4+ T cells from blood, taken before liver transplant. All receptors come from a human donor who received a liver transplant.

In its sample, this clone was seen once. V is TRBV28 and J is TRBJ2-7, with 15 bases that match TRBD2. The CDR3 is 14 residues long. Unmatched junction bases numbered 9, after V lost 7 bases and J lost 11 bases. The V gene's germline CDR1 is MDHEN and CDR2 SYDVKM. The CDR3, as DNA: TGTGCCAGCAATCCCGGACTAGCGGGAGGGCCCGAGTACTTC. Its protein product is CASNPGLAGGPEYF.

This chain uses TRBV21-1 with TRBJ2-7. TRBV21-1 is a pseudogene segment. This CDR3 region has 17 residues. CDR3 DNA: TGTGCCAGCAGCAAATGGGGGGCCTGTGGGGAATCACACGAGCAGTACTTC. This codes for CASSKWGACGESHEQYF.

The J gene is TRBJ1-2, the V gene TRBV30; 7 bases are shared with TRBD1. This CDR3 has 14 residues. The trim removed 2 bases at V and 3 bases at J, leaving 6 bases unmatched. The germline gives CDR1 GTSNPN, CDR2 SVGIG (reference sequence). CDR3 loop: CAWSPDRADYGYTF. CDR3 sequence (DNA): TGTGCCTGGAGTCCTGACAGGGCAGACTATGGCTACACCTTC. The full variable domain, rest sourced from reference TRBV30 and TRBJ1-2, is SQTIHQWPATLVQPVGSPLSLECTVEGTSNPNLYWYRQAAGRGLQLLFYSVGIGQISSEVPQNLSASRPQDRQFILSSKKLLLSDSGFYLCAWSPDRADYGYTFGSGTRLTVV.

This chain connects TRBV7-2 to TRBJ1-5; 7 nucleotides line up with TRBD1. CDR1 and CDR2 from the germline V gene are SGHTA and FQGNSA. The J segment lost 4 bases and the V segment lost 2 bases, leaving 2 bases of the junction unmatched. This CDR3 has 14 amino acids. CDR3: CASSLQTGNQPQHF. DNA of the CDR3: TGTGCCAGCAGCTTACAGACAGGGAATCAGCCCCAGCATTTT.

J is TRBJ2-2 and V is TRBV2; 12 positions agree with TRBD2. V gave up 6 bases and J gave up 7 bases; unmatched junction bases: 12. Germline loops: CDR1 SNHLY, CDR2 FYNNEI. This CDR3 has 17 amino acids. The CDR3 protein is CASSKGLAGGPNGELFF. CDR3 in DNA: TGTGCCAGCAGCAAAGGGCTAGCGGGAGGGCCTAACGGGGAGCTGTTTTTT. The whole variable domain, filled in from reference TRBV2 and TRBJ2-2, reads EPEVTQTPSHQVTQMGQEVILRCVPISNHLYFYWYRQILGQKVEFLVSFYNNEISEKSEIFDDQFSVERPDGSNFTLKIRSTKLEDSAMYFCASSKGLAGGPNGELFFGEGSRLTVL.

The genes are TRBV18 and TRBJ1-1; no firm D call. This CDR3 spans 16 amino acids. V was trimmed by 1 base and J by 1 base, leaving 13 bases between them. Germline-derived CDR1 and CDR2 are KGHSH and LQKENI. CDR3 loop: CASSPRMGMENTEAFF. The CDR3 coding sequence is TGTGCCAGCTCACCACGAATGGGTATGGAGAACACTGAAGCTTTCTTT.

This chain uses TRBV2 with TRBJ1-5; D might be TRBD1 (6 bases). This CDR3 has 15 residues. The germline gives CDR1 SNHLY, CDR2 FYNNEI. V shed 6 bases and J shed 2 bases, with 14 bases lying between them. The CDR3 DNA sequence: TGTGCCAGCAGGGGCAGCAGGGGTGGCAATCAGCCCCAGCATTTT. Translation gives CASRGSRGGNQPQHF.

The rearrangement joins TRBV15 to TRBJ2-3; D unresolved. Germline V gene data show CDR1 as LNHNV and CDR2 as YYDKDF (reference sequence). Trimming removed 0 bases from V and 6 bases from J, with 4 bases in between. There are 12 residues in the CDR3. The CDR3, as DNA: TGTGCCACCAGCAGAGATCTTGATACGCAGTATTTT. Translated, it gives CATSRDLDTQYF.

A few counts support this clone. The rearrangement joins TRBV11-3 to TRBJ1-1; no firm D call. The CDR3 contains 14 residues. V was pared by 5 bases and J by 1 base, with 11 bases between. Looked up from germline, CDR1 is SGHNT and CDR2 is YENEEA. CDR3 in amino acids: CASSGRHPNTEAFF. CDR3 in DNA: TGTGCCAGCAGCGGGAGACACCCGAACACTGAAGCTTTCTTT.

V is TRBV28 and J is TRBJ1-2; unclear D gene. Trimming stripped 2 bases from V and 6 bases from J, with 4 bases between. CDR3 length: 11 amino acids. Germline CDR1 MDHEN, CDR2 SYDVKM. CDR3 sequence reads: CASSLKDGYTF. The CDR3 bases are TGTGCCAGCAGTTTAAAAGATGGCTACACCTTC.

This CDR3 is CASSMGRLNEKLFF. CDR3 sequence (DNA): TGTGCCAGTAGTATGGGCAGACTAAATGAAAAACTGTTTTTT. This chain connects TRBV19 to TRBJ1-4; D is uncertain. This CDR3 contains 14 residues. Germline V CDR1 and CDR2: LNHDA, SQIVND (reference sequence). Trimming took off 3 bases at V and 5 bases at J, with 10 bases between the two ends. Combining the CDR3 with reference TRBV19 and TRBJ1-4 gives the whole variable domain DGGITQSPKYLFRKEGQNVTLSCEQNLNHDAMYWYRQDPGQGLRLIYYSQIVNDFQKGDIAEGYSVSREKKESFPLTVTSAQKNPTAFYLCASSMGRLNEKLFFGSGTQLSVL.

The chain joins TRBV2 to TRBJ1-1; the D gene is possibly TRBD1 (5 bases). CDR1 SNHLY and CDR2 FYNNEI come from the germline V gene. The CDR3 consists of 14 residues. Trimming removed 3 bases from V and 4 bases from J, with 12 bases in between. The CDR3 loop reads CASSEGGGFTEAFF. The DNA for the CDR3 is TGTGCCAGCAGTGAGGGTGGGGGGTTCACTGAAGCTTTCTTT.

The chain joins TRBV29-1 to TRBJ2-2, with TRBD1 matching 7 bases. CDR1 is SQVTM and CDR2 is ANQGSEA in the germline V gene. V gave up 5 bases and J gave up 4 bases; unmatched junction bases: 10. This CDR3 comprises 15 residues. The CDR3 nucleotides read TGCAGCGTTTCCGGGACAGAACTTCTCACCGGGGAGCTGTTTTTT. As protein: CSVSGTELLTGELFF.

The chain recombines TRBV6-1 with TRBJ2-4, with a weak D call TRBD2 (5 bases). V was pared by 2 bases and J by 3 bases, with 20 bases between. Germline V gene data show CDR1 as MNHNS and CDR2 as SASEGT. This CDR3 is built from 18 residues. CDR3 amino acids: CASSEKTPTGYDKNIQYF. In nucleotides, the CDR3 is TGTGCCAGCAGTGAAAAGACGCCCACGGGGTATGACAAAAACATTCAGTACTTC.

The V gene is TRBV7-8, the J gene TRBJ2-7, with D perhaps TRBD2 (6 bases). Trimming removed 1 base at V and 6 bases at J, with 16 bases between. CDR1 is SGHVS and CDR2 is FQNEAQ in the germline V gene. This CDR3 is 15 amino acids long. The CDR3 coding sequence is TGTGCCAGCAGCTTAGTCGCGGGGATGGGTGCCGAGCAGTACTTC. Translated, it gives CASSLVAGMGAEQYF.

The chain recombines TRBV4-2 with TRBJ1-2; 9 bases are a match to TRBD1. Germline V gene sequence: CDR1 LGHNA, CDR2 YNFKEQ. The CDR3 consists of 14 residues. The V segment lost 4 bases and the J segment 8 bases; nucleotides outside the gene matches: 8. The CDR3 nucleotides are TGTGCCAGCAGCCGCGCCGGGACAGGGTTGGGCTACACCTTC. Translating it yields CASSRAGTGLGYTF.

The CDR3 DNA reads as TGTGCCAGCAGTGAAACGATAGGGACTGATGGAAACACCATATATTTT. The encoded protein is CASSETIGTDGNTIYF. The chain recombines TRBV6-1 with TRBJ1-3; D is perhaps TRBD1 (5 bases). V was clipped by 2 bases and J by 3 bases, with 14 bases between them. Germline lookup yields CDR1 MNHNS and CDR2 SASEGT. There are 16 residues in the CDR3.

The DNA for the CDR3 is TGTGCCAGCAGCCTACACAGGGCCTCTGGAAACACCATATATTTT. It yields the protein CASSLHRASGNTIYF. The chain recombines TRBV11-2 with TRBJ1-3; D perhaps matches TRBD1 (6 bases). The CDR3 is made up of 15 amino acids. The V end was cut by 5 bases, the J end by 0 bases, with 11 bases between. Per the germline V gene, CDR1 is SGHAT and CDR2 is FQNNGV. The full variable domain, completed using reference TRBV11-2 and TRBJ1-3, is EAGVAQSPRYKIIEKRQSVAFWCNPISGHATLYWYQQILGQGPKLLIQFQNNGVVDDSQLPKDRFSAERLKGVDSTLKIQPAKLEDSAVYLCASSLHRASGNTIYFGEGSWLTVV.

This clone was counted ten times or more. This chain links TRBV5-1 with TRBJ1-5; D is perhaps TRBD1 (5 bases). CDR3 size: 15 residues. V lost 5 bases to trimming and J lost 4 bases, with 16 bases between them. Per germline, CDR1 SGHRS and CDR2 YFSETQ. CDR3 loop: CASRPGGAENQPQHF. The CDR3 DNA is TGCGCCAGCAGACCCGGAGGGGCTGAGAATCAGCCCCAGCATTTT.

The chain employs TRBV19 and TRBJ1-1; D remains unclear. From germline, CDR1 is LNHDA and CDR2 SQIVND (reference sequence). The length of the CDR3 is 15 residues. Between the trimmed V and J ends, which lost 3 bases and 0 bases, there was a span of 11 bases. The CDR3 here is CASSILSAVNTEAFF. In nucleotides, the CDR3 is TGTGCCAGTAGTATCCTCTCGGCAGTGAACACTGAAGCTTTCTTT.

V is TRBV7-8 and J is TRBJ1-4; D gene uncertain. The length of the CDR3 is 15 residues. V was trimmed by 0 bases and J by 0 bases, leaving 5 bases between them. Germline V lookup: CDR1 SGHVS, CDR2 FQNEAQ. The CDR3 protein is CASSLAIATNEKLFF. CDR3 in DNA: TGTGCCAGCAGCTTAGCTATCGCAACTAATGAAAAACTGTTTTTT.